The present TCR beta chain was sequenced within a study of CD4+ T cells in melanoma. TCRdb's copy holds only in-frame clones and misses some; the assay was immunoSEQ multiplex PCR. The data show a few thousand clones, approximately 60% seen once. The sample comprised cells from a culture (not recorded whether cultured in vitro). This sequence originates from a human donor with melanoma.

CDR3 DNA sequence: TGCGCCAGCAGCGGGACAGGGGAGAGAGAGCAGTACTTC. Protein product: CASSGTGEREQYF. This chain links TRBV5-1 with TRBJ2-7, with 10 bases identical to TRBD1. Germline CDR1 SGHRS, CDR2 YFSETQ. After removal of 4 bases from V and 7 bases from J, the junction contained 5 bases not matched to a gene. The CDR3 covers 13 residues.